This TCR beta chain stems from a study of blood T cells in healthy people across ages. Trimming stripped 1 base from V and 5 bases from J, with 9 bases between. CDR3 size: 12 residues. Per germline, CDR1 DFQATT and CDR2 SNEGSKA (reference sequence). This clonotype was picked up a small number of times. Primers used in a second PCR of roughly 7 to 12 cycles were a sample-barcoded 5' primer and a J-beta primer mix. TCRdb ran MiXCR on the 5' RACE reads and lists one entry per CDR3 protein. The table lists about 930,000 distinct CDR3 sequences, about 28% of them singletons. The same sample was also used in a study of T cells of mothers and their children.

The rearrangement links TRBV20-1 to TRBJ2-7; the D is unclear. This sequence was found in a woman aged 40-49 years in good health. Input material: blood. The CDR3 loop is CSARGGSHEQYF. CDR3 DNA: TGCAGTGCTAGAGGGGGATCCCACGAGCAGTACTTC.